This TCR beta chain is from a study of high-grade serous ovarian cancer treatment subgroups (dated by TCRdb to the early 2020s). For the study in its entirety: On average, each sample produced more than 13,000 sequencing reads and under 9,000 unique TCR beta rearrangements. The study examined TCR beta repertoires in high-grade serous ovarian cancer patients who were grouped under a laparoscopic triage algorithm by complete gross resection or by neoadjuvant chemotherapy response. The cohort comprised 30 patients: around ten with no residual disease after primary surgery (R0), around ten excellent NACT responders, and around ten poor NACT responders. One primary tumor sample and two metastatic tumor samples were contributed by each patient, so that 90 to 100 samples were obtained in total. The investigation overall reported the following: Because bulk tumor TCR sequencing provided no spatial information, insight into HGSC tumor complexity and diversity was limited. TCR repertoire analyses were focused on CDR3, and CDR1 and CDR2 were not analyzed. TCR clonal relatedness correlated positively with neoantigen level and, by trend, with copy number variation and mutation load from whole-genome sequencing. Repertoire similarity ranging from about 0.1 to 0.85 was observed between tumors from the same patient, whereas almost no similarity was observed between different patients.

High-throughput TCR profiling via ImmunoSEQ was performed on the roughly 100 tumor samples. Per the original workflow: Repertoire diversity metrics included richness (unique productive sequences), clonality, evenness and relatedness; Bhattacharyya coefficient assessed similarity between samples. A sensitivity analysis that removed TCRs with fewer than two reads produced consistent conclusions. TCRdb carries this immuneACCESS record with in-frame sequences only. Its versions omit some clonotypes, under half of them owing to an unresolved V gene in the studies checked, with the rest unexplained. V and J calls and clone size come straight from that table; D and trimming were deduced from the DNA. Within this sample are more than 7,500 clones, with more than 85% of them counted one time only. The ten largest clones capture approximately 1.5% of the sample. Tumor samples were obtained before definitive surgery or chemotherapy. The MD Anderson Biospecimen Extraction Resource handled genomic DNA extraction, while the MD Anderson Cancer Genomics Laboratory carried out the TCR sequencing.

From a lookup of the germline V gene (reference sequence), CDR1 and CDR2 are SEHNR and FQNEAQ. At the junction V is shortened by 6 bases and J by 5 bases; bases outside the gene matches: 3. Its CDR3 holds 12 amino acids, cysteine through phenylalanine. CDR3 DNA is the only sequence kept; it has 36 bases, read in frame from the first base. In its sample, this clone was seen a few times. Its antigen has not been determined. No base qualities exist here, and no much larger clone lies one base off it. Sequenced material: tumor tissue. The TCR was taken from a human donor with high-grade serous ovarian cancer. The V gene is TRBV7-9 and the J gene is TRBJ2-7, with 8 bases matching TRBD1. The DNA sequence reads TGTGCCAGCAGGTCAGGGGGCAACGAGCAGTACTTC. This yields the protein CASRSGGNEQYF. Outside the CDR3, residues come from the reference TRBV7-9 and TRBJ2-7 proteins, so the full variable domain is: DTGVSQNPRHKITKRGQNVTFRCDPISEHNRLYWYRQTLGQGPEFLTYFQNEAQLEKSRLLSDRFSAERPKGSFSTLEIQRTEQGDSAMYLCASRSGGNEQYFGPGTRLTVT.